What follows are 9 T cell receptor beta chains derived from one specimen sequenced in a study of Tregs in tolerant kidney transplant recipients. TCRdb keeps only in-frame clones here, not all; method: immunoSEQ multiplex PCR. Here the sample spans 75,000 to 100,000 clones, 80% to 95% being singletons. The nonmyeloablative bone marrow transplants came from related graft donors, with transient mixed chimerism. Sequences were derived from CD4+ T cells from blood (PBMCs), sampled 12 months after the transplant. The receptors originated from a human patient who received a combined kidney and bone marrow transplant. Some T cells may be provided by the graft donor.

The rearrangement uses TRBV5-1 and TRBJ1-1; TRBD1 aligns across 8 bases. Trimming removed 4 bases from V and 0 bases from J; junction bases left unmatched: 8. CDR1 is SGHRS and CDR2 is YFSETQ in the germline V gene. The CDR3 has 16 residues. In DNA, the CDR3 is TGCGCCAGCAGCCCGGGGACAGGAACGGTGAACACTGAAGCTTTCTTT. The encoded protein is CASSPGTGTVNTEAFF.

The chain is built from TRBV5-1 and TRBJ2-4; D uncertain. The CDR3 is 15 residues long. CDR1 and CDR2 (germline): SGHRS, YFSETQ. Trimming stripped 4 bases from V and 0 bases from J, with 11 bases between. The CDR3 protein is CASSTGQEAKNIQYF. The CDR3 DNA reads as TGCGCCAGCAGCACCGGCCAGGAAGCCAAAAACATTCAGTACTTC.

The DNA of the CDR3 is TGTGCCAGCAGCTTATTGGGGGACAGGTGGGGAGAGACCCAGTACTTC. Translated: CASSLLGDRWGETQYF. The V and J genes are TRBV7-9 and TRBJ2-5; 8 nucleotides agree with TRBD1. J lost 4 bases, V lost 2 bases, and 9 bases had no gene match. Germline CDR1 SEHNR, CDR2 FQNEAQ (reference sequence). This CDR3 is built from 16 residues.

The gene calls are TRBV18 and TRBJ1-2; possible D gene TRBD1, 5 bases. Trimming took off 3 bases at V and 0 bases at J, with 14 bases between the two ends. The CDR3 runs 16 residues. CDR1 is KGHSH, CDR2 LQKENI, per germline. The CDR3 DNA reads TGTGCCAGCTCACCCGGCCAGGGAAGAGCTAACTATGGCTACACCTTC. Residues: CASSPGQGRANYGYTF.

This chain links TRBV11-3 with TRBJ2-1; 13 nucleotides align to TRBD2. Germline V gene data show CDR1 as SGHNT and CDR2 as YENEEA. Unmatched junction bases numbered 6, after V lost 3 bases and J lost 10 bases. The CDR3 consists of 15 residues. CDR3 DNA: TGTGCCAGCAGCTTGAGACTAGCGGGAGGACAGGAGCAGTTCTTC. Protein sequence: CASSLRLAGGQEQFF.

This clone was picked up a small number of times. In DNA, the CDR3 is TGTGCCAGCAACAGAAGTCGGTCAGAAGGGGCCAACGTCCTGACTTTC. This gives the protein CASNRSRSEGANVLTF. This chain joins TRBV21-1 and TRBJ2-6; the D call TRBD1 from the table was never checked on the DNA. TRBV21-1 is labeled a pseudogene. This CDR3 has 16 residues.

The chain is built from TRBV11-2 and TRBJ1-2; D is perhaps TRBD1 (5 bases). CDR3 size: 14 residues. Germline V gene lookup returns CDR1 SGHAT and CDR2 FQNNGV. Trimming took off 5 bases at V and 8 bases at J, with 18 bases between the two ends. The chain's CDR3 is CASSPSREFIGYTF. CDR3 in DNA: TGTGCCAGCAGCCCATCCAGGGAATTTATCGGCTACACCTTC.

This chain's CDR3 is CATSRDQGSRPQHF. The DNA for the CDR3 is TGTGCCACCAGCAGAGATCAGGGGAGCAGGCCCCAGCATTTT. The chain couples TRBV15 to TRBJ1-5, with D possibly TRBD1 on 6 matching bases. CDR3 length equals 14 residues. Trimming cost V 0 bases and J 9 bases, with 12 bases left between them. Germline CDR1 and CDR2: LNHNV and YYDKDF (reference sequence).

The chain couples TRBV27 to TRBJ1-4; possibly TRBD1 for D (5 bases). This CDR3 has 13 amino acids. The germline gives CDR1 MNHEY, CDR2 SMNVEV (reference sequence). Deletions cut 6 bases from V and 3 bases from J, with 8 bases between. CDR3 nucleotide sequence: TGTGCCAGCAGCTGGGGGGCTAATGAAAAACTGTTTTTT. It specifies CASSWGANEKLFF.